This TCR beta chain stems from a study of blood T cell repertoires in COVID-19. The repertoire was sequenced with immunoSEQ multiplex PCR; TCRdb's copy has only in-frame clones and lacks some. The sample has fewer than 250,000 clones; just under 85% are singletons. This clone was detected only once. The CDR3 totals 12 residues. V shed 7 bases and J 3 bases; nucleotides not matched to a gene: 4. Per germline, CDR1 SQVTM and CDR2 ANQGSEA. This sequence joins TRBV29-1 and TRBJ2-7, with 9 nucleotides matching TRBD1. The clonotype originates from a man in his sixties with COVID-19, enrolled during active disease. Material: peripheral blood. The CDR3 nucleotides are TGCAGCGGACAGGGGGATGGCTACGAGCAGTACTTC. Amino acid sequence: CSGQGDGYEQYF.